Detailed here is one TCR beta chain. These data belong to a study of blood T cell repertoires in COVID-19. As handled by the study authors: Amplification of reference gene primers was used by the study to estimate nucleated cell counts. Produced via immunoSEQ multiplex PCR; TCRdb's table is partial and in-frame only. V, J and clone size reflect that table, while D and trimming were determined from the DNA. The sample includes under 140,000 clones, 85% to 90% of them seen just once. Sample: peripheral blood. The clonotype originates from a woman aged 45 to 65 with acute or convalescent COVID-19.

The CDR3 region is CASRRGQGAEEQYF. The CDR3 DNA is TGCGCCAGCAGACGGGGACAGGGGGCGGAGGAGCAGTACTTC. The V gene is TRBV5-1, the J gene TRBJ2-7; 12 nucleotides line up with TRBD1. J was trimmed by 7 bases and V by 5 bases; bases with no gene match: 7. CDR3 length: 14 residues. Germline CDR1 SGHRS, CDR2 YFSETQ.